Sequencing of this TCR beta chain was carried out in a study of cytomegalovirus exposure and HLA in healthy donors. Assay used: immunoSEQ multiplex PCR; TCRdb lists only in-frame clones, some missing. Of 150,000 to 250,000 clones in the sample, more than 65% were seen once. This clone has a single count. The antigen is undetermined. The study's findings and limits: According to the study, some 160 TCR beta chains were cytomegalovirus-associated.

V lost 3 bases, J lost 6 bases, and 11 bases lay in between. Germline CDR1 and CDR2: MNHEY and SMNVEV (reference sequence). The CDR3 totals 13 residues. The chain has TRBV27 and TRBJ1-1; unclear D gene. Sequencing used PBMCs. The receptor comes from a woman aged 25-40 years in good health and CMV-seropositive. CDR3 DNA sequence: TGTGCCAGCAGTTTTTCGTTCCTATCTGAAGCTTTCTTT. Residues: CASSFSFLSEAFF.